This T cell receptor (beta chain) came from a study of blood T cell repertoires in COVID-19. Study details: Specimens from acute and convalescent COVID-19 originated in the United States, Italy and Spain. T cells, B-cell-depleted T cells, or PBMCs supplied cDNA or gDNA.

V shed 6 bases, J shed 0 bases, and the junction held 5 bases outside the gene matches. In germline, CDR1 is LNHDA, CDR2 SQIVND (reference sequence). The CDR3 contains 15 residues. In the study's own analysis: Amplified reference gene primers provided the basis for estimating nucleated cell counts. Data came from immunoSEQ multiplex PCR; TCRdb stores just in-frame clones and leaves some out. V and J calls and clone size are those listed in that table; D and trimming were worked out from the DNA. The sample includes fewer than 200,000 clones, around 67% seen only once; the top ten take less than 3%. This sequence originates from a woman of 80 years or more with acute or convalescent COVID-19. The source material was peripheral blood. The chain joins TRBV19 to TRBJ2-4; TRBD1 matches at 7 bases. CDR3 bases: TGTGCCAGTAGAGGGACAGCACTAGCCAAAAACATTCAGTACTTC. Residues: CASRGTALAKNIQYF.